This T cell receptor (beta chain) is drawn from a study of blood T cell repertoires in COVID-19. Authors' processing steps: Amplified reference gene primers provided the basis for estimating nucleated cell counts. Profiled with immunoSEQ multiplex PCR; TCRdb holds only in-frame clones, not every one. V and J calls and clone size are as listed in that table; D and trimming were resolved from the DNA. The table records 150,000 to 200,000 clones, about 85% of them present only once. Germline loops: CDR1 MNHEY, CDR2 SMNVEV (reference sequence). The CDR3 totals 14 residues. V lost 6 bases and J lost 0, with 11 bases in between.

The clonotype was recovered from a woman between 50 and 59 years old who had recovered from COVID-19. The V gene is TRBV27, the J gene TRBJ1-2, with D maybe TRBD1 (6 bases). The sample consisted of PBMCs or T cells enriched from blood (not recorded which). CDR3: CASRLTGTNYGYTF. In nucleotides, the CDR3 is TGTGCCAGCAGATTGACAGGAACTAACTATGGCTACACCTTC.